Below, 6 T cell receptor beta chains from the same sample are listed, as sequenced in a study of OX40 agonist ivuxolimab in advanced cancers. The method behind the library was the immunoSEQ multiplex PCR assay. In TCRdb, the immuneACCESS table is reduced to in-frame sequences with V and J assigned. These tables do not hold every clone; where another copy was compared, an unresolved V gene accounts for under half, and the others remain unexplained. For this sample the table gives 35,000 to 45,000 clones, of which 75% to 90% were detected only once. Together, the top ten hold 4.7% of the sample. Source: CD4+ or CD8+ T cells sorted from blood, taken in a trial of the OX40 agonist ivuxolimab. These receptors originate from an adult with an advanced solid tumor such as melanoma, head and neck, liver or kidney cancer.

This chain links TRBV28 with TRBJ1-6; possibly TRBD1 for D (6 bases). V shed 5 bases and J shed 6 bases, with 14 bases lying between them. The V gene's germline CDR1 is MDHEN and CDR2 SYDVKM. This CDR3 spans 15 amino acids. CDR3 in amino acids: CASSPPTGINSPLHF. The CDR3 DNA reads TGTGCCAGCAGTCCACCCACAGGGATTAATTCACCCCTCCACTTT.

The chain links TRBV7-8 to TRBJ2-5, with 7 bases aligning to TRBD1. Germline CDR1 SGHVS, CDR2 FQNEAQ. The V gene end was trimmed by 5 bases and the J gene end by 5 bases; junction bases not matched to a gene: 5. The CDR3 totals 13 residues. The CDR3 sequence: CASSPTGMETQYF. CDR3 bases: TGTGCCAGCAGCCCGACAGGGATGGAGACCCAGTACTTC.

V gene TRBV10-3 combines with J gene TRBJ1-6; D unclear. The CDR3 covers 13 residues. Per the germline V gene, CDR1 is ENHRY and CDR2 is SYGVKD. Trimming took off 0 bases at V and 8 bases at J, with 5 bases between the two ends. DNA of the CDR3: TGTGCCATCAGTGAGTCGCCGTATTCACCCCTCCACTTT. Encoded protein: CAISESPYSPLHF.

The CDR3 coding sequence is TGTGCCAGCAGCTCGGGACAGGAAACTGAAGCTTTCTTT. Amino acid sequence: CASSSGQETEAFF. The chain employs TRBV7-9 and TRBJ1-1; 8 bases match TRBD1. V lost 4 bases to trimming and J lost 5 bases; unmatched junction nucleotides: 3. The germline V gene encodes CDR1 SEHNR and CDR2 FQNEAQ (reference sequence). The CDR3 totals 13 residues.

The rearrangement uses TRBV30 and TRBJ1-4; TRBD1 matches at 10 bases. CDR3 length equals 14 residues. V lost 4 bases and J lost 5; bases outside the gene matches: 4. The germline gives CDR1 GTSNPN, CDR2 SVGIG (reference sequence). The CDR3 sequence is CAWTSGQGNEKLFF. The CDR3 DNA is TGTGCCTGGACCTCGGGACAGGGGAATGAAAAACTGTTTTTT.

CDR3 sequence: CASTNSGNTIYF. The DNA of the CDR3 is TGTGCCAGCACTAACTCTGGAAACACCATATATTTT. V and J are TRBV6-1 and TRBJ1-3; no reliable D call. Germline V gene sequence: CDR1 MNHNS, CDR2 SASEGT. The V end was cut by 7 bases, the J end by 0 bases, with 4 bases between. The CDR3 has 12 residues.